This T cell receptor (beta chain) appears in the sequencing data of a study of vaccination effects on CD4 cells after COVID-19. Findings and limits, study-wide: Marked clonal contraction of infection- and vaccine-induced clones was seen late after vaccination. Few convalescent patients and no early post-infection timepoints were included in the study.

Expansion with viral peptide pools was applied to antigen-specific CD4+ T cells by the ViraFEST assay prior to sequencing. Isolation of CD4+ T cells took place after more than 9 days of culture. Nobody among the vaccine recipients had prior SARS-CoV-2 infection (nucleocapsid antibodies were negative). Cultures used roughly 1.8 million PBMC per well, around 9 IU/ml IL-2 and 10 ug/ml peptides. Both day 3 and day 7 saw half the medium replaced with IL-2 medium. The CDR3 consists of 17 residues. The V end was cut by 3 bases, the J end by 0 bases, with 13 bases between. In germline, CDR1 is SGHDT, CDR2 YYEEEE. Details on this clone: The antigen is not known.

The table came from immunoSEQ multiplex PCR; TCRdb's copy has only in-frame clones and leaves some out. The data hold about 41,000 clones, with under 75% observed a single time. The sequence was collected from a human donor who received a COVID-19 vaccine. The chain uses TRBV5-6 and TRBJ2-6; a weak D match, TRBD1 (6 bases). This sample comprised CD4+ T cells from PBMCs cultured with HCoV-OC43 spike peptides, obtained before COVID-19 vaccination. Subset denoted: HCoV-OC43 spike overlapping peptide pool stimulation. CDR3 nucleotides: TGTGCCAGCAGCTACGGGACATTTTTCTCTGGGGCCAACGTCCTGACTTTC. Its translation is CASSYGTFFSGANVLTF.